The TCR beta chain described here comes from a study of T cells in Graves' hyperthyroidism and ophthalmopathy. Study-level information: Peripheral blood draws took place at initial diagnosis, ahead of any treatment.

This clonotype showed up many times. Its antigen remains unknown. Findings and limits, study-wide: Stable hyperthyroidism and ophthalmopathy were separated using 13 V-J signatures.

Germline V gene lookup returns CDR1 SQVTM and CDR2 ANQGSEA. The CDR3 contains 12 residues. Absence of ophthalmopathy progression within 18 months defined stable Graves' hyperthyroidism. Researchers barred patients who had uncontrolled infection, other autoimmune disease, pregnancy or lactation. From RNA transcripts, TCR beta CDR3 regions were amplified. HTBI primers drove first-round RT-PCR of the TCR CDR3. TCRdb used MiXCR to reprocess the multiplex PCR reads, holding one entry per CDR3 protein. Here the sample spans 300,000 to 400,000 distinct CDR3 sequences, over 10% being singletons. The origin of this receptor is a woman aged 18-30 years with Graves' hyperthyroidism. Sequenced sample: blood. The chain couples TRBV29-1 to TRBJ2-7; 10 bases line up with TRBD2. CDR3 sequence (DNA): TGCGCAGGGACTAGCGTTACCTACGAGCAGTACTTC. Amino acid sequence: CAGTSVTYEQYF.